Listed below are T cell receptor beta chains from one sample, sequenced in a study of neurological immune-mediated disorders. TCRdb fed the 5' RACE reads into MiXCR, producing one record per CDR3 protein. The table has around 53,000 distinct CDR3 sequences, roughly 8% seen once; the top ten hold over 1.5%. Sequencing was carried out using PBMCs. These receptors all come from a woman aged 40 to 55 in good health. Both conserved end residues are trimmed from each CDR3. Fields, in order: J gene, V gene, clone size, CDR3 protein. Only some rows state a clone size, as once, few, many or a class for expanded clones.

TRBJ2-3,TRBV20-1,many,SASETRSDTQY
TRBJ2-4,TRBV3-1,many,ASSTSTGQKY
TRBJ2-2,TRBV11-3,many,ASSPGGIGELF
TRBJ1-5,TRBV5-5,many,ASSRGTGDQPQH
TRBJ2-7,TRBV6-5,-,ASSYSKGQPYEQY
TRBJ1-1,TRBV5-1,many,ASSSSGTVNTEAF
TRBJ2-7,TRBV2,many,ASSGWDRSYEQY
TRBJ1-4,TRBV29-1,-,SVGGKGGEKLF
TRBJ1-1,TRBV5-6,many,ASSPRSKWTEAF
TRBJ2-3,TRBV9,many,ASSSSTSTDTQY
TRBJ2-7,TRBV20-1,few,SASGPIYEQY
TRBJ2-5,TRBV3-1,many,ASSSWDKRGTQY
TRBJ2-4,TRBV3-1,few,ASSPGQGAYIQY
TRBJ1-3,TRBV5-1,many,ASSSGQGAGNTIY
TRBJ1-1,TRBV20-1,many,RAGGGTEAF
TRBJ1-3,TRBV20-1,many,SAQNPSSGNTIY
TRBJ1-1,TRBV5-8,many,ASYRMMGPSEAF
TRBJ2-7,TRBV6-1,many,ASSDSSRGQGEQY
TRBJ1-4,TRBV12-3/TRBV12-4,many,ASSPSGRGEKLF
TRBJ2-1,TRBV24-1,many,ATSDPRGSDEQF
TRBJ2-1,TRBV20-1,many,SAGGYNEQF
TRBJ2-5,TRBV18,many,ASSPRRSEETQY
TRBJ1-6,TRBV4-1,many,ASSQDRRNNSPLH
TRBJ2-2,TRBV20-1,many,SAPRGSNTGELF
TRBJ2-3,TRBV7-2,many,ASSLFGSTDTQY
TRBJ1-6,TRBV7-2,many,ASSQSPPGLERSPLH